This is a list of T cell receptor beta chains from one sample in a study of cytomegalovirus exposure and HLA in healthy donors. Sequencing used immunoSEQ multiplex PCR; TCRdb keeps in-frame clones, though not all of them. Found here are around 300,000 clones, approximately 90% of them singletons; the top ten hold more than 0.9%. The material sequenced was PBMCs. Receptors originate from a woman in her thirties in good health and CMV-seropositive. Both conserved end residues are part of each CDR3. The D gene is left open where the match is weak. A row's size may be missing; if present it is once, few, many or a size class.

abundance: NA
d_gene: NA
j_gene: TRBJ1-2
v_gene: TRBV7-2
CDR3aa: CASSLGGSNYGYTF
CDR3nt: TGTGCCAGCTCTCTAGGGGGGAGCAACTATGGCTACACCTTC

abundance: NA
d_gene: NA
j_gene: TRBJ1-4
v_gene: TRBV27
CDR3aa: CASSLIGEKLFF
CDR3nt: TGTGCCAGCAGTTTAATTGGGGAAAAACTGTTTTTT

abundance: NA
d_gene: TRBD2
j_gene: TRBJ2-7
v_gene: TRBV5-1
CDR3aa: CASSRRTSGSTYEQYF
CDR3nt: TGCGCCAGCAGCCGCCGGACTAGCGGGAGTACCTACGAGCAGTACTTC

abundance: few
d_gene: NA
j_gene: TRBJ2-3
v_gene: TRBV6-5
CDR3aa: CASSYGRATDTQYF
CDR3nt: TGTGCCAGCAGTTACGGCAGGGCTACAGATACGCAGTATTTT

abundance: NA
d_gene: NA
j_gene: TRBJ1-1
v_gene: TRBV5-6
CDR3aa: CASSPGDTKAFF
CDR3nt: TGTGCCAGCAGTCCGGGGGACACGAAAGCTTTCTTT

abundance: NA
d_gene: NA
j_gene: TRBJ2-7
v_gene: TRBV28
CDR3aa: CASSFPKPGRWRSYEQYF
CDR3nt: TGTGCCAGCAGTTTCCCAAAACCGGGACGTTGGAGGTCCTACGAGCAGTACTTC

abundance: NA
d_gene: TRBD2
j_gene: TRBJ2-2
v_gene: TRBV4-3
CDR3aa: CASSQGLAGGPGELFF
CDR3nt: TGCGCCAGCAGCCAAGGACTAGCGGGAGGGCCCGGGGAGCTGTTTTTT

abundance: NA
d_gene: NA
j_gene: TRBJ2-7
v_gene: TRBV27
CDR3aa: CASSLSRQSLRGQYF
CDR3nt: TGTGCCAGCAGTTTATCCCGTCAGTCGCTACGAGGGCAGTACTTC

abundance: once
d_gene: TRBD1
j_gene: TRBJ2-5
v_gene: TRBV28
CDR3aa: CASGDRGRFETQYF
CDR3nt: TGTGCCAGCGGGGACAGGGGGAGATTTGAGACCCAGTACTTC

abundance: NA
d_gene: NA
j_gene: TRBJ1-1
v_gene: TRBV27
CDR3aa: CASSLIVSGHLNTEAFF
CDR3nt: TGTGCCAGCAGTTTAATTGTCTCGGGACATTTGAACACTGAAGCTTTCTTT

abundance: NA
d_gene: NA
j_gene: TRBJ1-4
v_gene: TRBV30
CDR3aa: CAWSGRINEKLFF
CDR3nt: TGTGCCTGGAGTGGACGGATTAATGAAAAACTGTTTTTT

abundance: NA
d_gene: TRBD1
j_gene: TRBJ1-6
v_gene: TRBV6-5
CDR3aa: CASSLGQNNSPLHF
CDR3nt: TGTGCCAGCAGCCTGGGACAGAATAATTCACCCCTCCACTTT

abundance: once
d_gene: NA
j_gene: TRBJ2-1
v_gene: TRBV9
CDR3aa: CASSVQPYNEQFF
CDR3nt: TGTGCCAGCAGCGTACAACCTTACAATGAGCAGTTCTTC

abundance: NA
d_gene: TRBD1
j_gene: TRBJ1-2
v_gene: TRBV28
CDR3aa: CASRRTGGIYGYTF
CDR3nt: TGTGCCAGCAGGAGGACAGGCGGCATTTATGGCTACACCTTC

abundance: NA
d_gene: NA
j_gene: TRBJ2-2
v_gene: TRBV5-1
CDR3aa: CASSPPGFGELFF
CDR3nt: TGCGCCAGCAGCCCGCCAGGTTTCGGGGAGCTGTTTTTT

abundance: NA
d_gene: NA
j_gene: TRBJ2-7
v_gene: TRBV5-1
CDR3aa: CASSPPTDYEQYF
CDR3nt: TGCGCCAGCAGCCCTCCCACAGACTACGAGCAGTACTTC

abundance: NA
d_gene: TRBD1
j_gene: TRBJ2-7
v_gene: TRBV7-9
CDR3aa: CASSPRDRGYEQYF
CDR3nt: TGTGCCAGCAGCCCTAGGGACAGGGGCTACGAGCAGTACTTC

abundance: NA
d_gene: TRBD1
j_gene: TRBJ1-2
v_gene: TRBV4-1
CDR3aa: CASSQRDREGGYTF
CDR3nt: TGCGCCAGCAGCCAACGGGACAGGGAGGGTGGCTACACCTTC

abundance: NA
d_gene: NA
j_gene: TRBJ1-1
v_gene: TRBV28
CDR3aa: CASRMIQLDTEAFF
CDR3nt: TGTGCCAGCAGAATGATACAGCTTGACACTGAAGCTTTCTTT

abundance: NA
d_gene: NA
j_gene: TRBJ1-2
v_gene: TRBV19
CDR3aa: CASNPRGGDGYTF
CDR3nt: TGTGCCAGCAACCCTAGGGGGGGCGATGGCTACACCTTC

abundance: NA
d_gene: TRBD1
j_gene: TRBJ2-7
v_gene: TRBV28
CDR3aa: CASRAGTGAYEQYF
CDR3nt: TGTGCCAGCAGGGCCGGGACAGGGGCCTACGAGCAGTACTTC

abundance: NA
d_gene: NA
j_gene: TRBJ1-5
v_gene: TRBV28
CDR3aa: CASSRSGGGQPQHF
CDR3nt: TGTGCCAGCAGTCGATCGGGGGGAGGTCAGCCCCAGCATTTT

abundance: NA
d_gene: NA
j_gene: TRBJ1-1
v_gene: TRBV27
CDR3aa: CASSSGSSLGGAFF
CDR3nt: TGTGCCAGCAGTTCGGGCAGTTCCTTAGGGGGAGCTTTCTTT

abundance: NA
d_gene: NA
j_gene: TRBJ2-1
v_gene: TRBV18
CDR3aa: CASSPMGFGEQFF
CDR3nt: TGTGCCAGCTCACCAATGGGTTTTGGTGAGCAGTTCTTC

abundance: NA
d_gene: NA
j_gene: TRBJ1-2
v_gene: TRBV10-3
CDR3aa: CAIAGEEYGYTF
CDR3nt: TGTGCCATCGCAGGGGAGGAGTATGGCTACACCTTC

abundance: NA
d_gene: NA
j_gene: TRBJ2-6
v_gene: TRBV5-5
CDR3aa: CASSLAGLIVVGANVLTF
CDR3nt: TGTGCCAGCAGCTTGGCAGGACTGATAGTTGTAGGGGCCAACGTCCTGACTTTC

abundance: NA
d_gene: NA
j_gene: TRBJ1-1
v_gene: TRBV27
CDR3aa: CASSHRDDEAFF
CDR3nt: TGTGCCAGCAGTCACAGGGATGATGAAGCTTTCTTT

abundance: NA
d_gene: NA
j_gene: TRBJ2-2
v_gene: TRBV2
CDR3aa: CASSEAGGRYTGELFF
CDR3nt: TGTGCCAGCAGTGAAGCGGGGGGGCGGTACACCGGGGAGCTGTTTTTT

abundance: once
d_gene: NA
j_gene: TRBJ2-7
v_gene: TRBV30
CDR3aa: CAWRPPSRYEQYF
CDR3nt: TGTGCCTGGAGGCCACCGTCCCGCTACGAGCAGTACTTC

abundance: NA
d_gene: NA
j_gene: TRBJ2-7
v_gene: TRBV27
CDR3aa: CASSPGTGQALSEQYF
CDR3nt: TGTGCCAGCAGCCCAGGAACGGGACAAGCCCTCTCCGAGCAGTACTTC

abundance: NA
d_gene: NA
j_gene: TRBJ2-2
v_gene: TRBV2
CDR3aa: CASSEFAGDGELFF
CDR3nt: TGTGCCAGCAGTGAATTCGCAGGGGACGGGGAGCTGTTTTTT

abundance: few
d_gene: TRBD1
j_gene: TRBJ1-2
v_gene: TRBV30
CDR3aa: CAWGQGAMGGYTF
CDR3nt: TGTGCCTGGGGACAGGGGGCGATGGGTGGCTACACCTTC

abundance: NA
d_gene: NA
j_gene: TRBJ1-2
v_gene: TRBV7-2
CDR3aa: CASSLAGGLNYGYTF
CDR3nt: TGTGCCAGCAGCTTAGCGGGGGGGCTAAACTATGGCTACACCTTC

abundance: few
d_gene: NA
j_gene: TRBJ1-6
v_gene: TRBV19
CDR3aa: CASSIVWGANSPLHF
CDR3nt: TGTGCCAGTAGTATAGTTTGGGGGGCCAATTCACCCCTCCACTTT

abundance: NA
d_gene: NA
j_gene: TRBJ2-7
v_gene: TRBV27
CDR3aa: CASSFGRVFDEQYF
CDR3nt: TGTGCCAGCAGTTTCGGCAGGGTTTTTGACGAGCAGTACTTC

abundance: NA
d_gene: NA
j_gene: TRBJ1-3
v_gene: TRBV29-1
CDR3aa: CSVSGFSGNTIYF
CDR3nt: TGCAGCGTTTCTGGGTTCTCTGGAAACACCATATATTTT

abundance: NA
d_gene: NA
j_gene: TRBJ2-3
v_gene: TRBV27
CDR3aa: CASRLYGTSTDTQYF
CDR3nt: TGTGCCAGCAGGCTGTACGGGACTAGCACAGATACGCAGTATTTT

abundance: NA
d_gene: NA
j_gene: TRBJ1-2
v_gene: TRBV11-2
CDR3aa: CASSPGGYQGLGYGYTF
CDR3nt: TGTGCCAGCAGCCCCGGGGGTTATCAGGGCCTCGGCTATGGCTACACCTTC

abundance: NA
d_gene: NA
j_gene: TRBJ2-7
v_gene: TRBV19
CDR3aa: CASSPTGSYEQYF
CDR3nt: TGTGCCAGTAGCCCTACAGGGAGCTACGAGCAGTACTTC

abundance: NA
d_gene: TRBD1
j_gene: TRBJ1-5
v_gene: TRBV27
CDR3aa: CASSRDRGNQPQHF
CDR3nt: TGTGCCAGCAGTCGGGACAGGGGCAATCAGCCCCAGCATTTT

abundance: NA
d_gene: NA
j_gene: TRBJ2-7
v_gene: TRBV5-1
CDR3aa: CASSLAGLTDEQYF
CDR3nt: TGCGCCAGCAGCTTGGCTGGGCTTACGGACGAGCAGTACTTC

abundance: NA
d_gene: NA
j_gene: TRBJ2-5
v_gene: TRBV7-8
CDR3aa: CASSSKETQYF
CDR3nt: TGTGCCAGCAGCTCCAAAGAGACCCAGTACTTC

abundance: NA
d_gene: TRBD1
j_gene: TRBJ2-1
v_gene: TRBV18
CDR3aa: CASSPRTGTAGGNEQFF
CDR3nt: TGTGCCAGCTCACCTAGGACTGGGACAGCTGGAGGCAATGAGCAGTTCTTC

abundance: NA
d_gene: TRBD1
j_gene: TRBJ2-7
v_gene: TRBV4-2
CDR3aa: CASSQEGAGGREQYF
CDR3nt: TGTGCCAGCAGCCAAGAAGGGGCAGGGGGCAGAGAGCAGTACTTC

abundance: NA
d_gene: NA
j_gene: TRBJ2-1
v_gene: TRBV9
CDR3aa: CASSVGGPGNEQFF
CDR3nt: TGTGCCAGCAGCGTAGGGGGGCCGGGCAATGAGCAGTTCTTC

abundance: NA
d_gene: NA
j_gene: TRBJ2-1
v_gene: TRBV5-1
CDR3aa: CASSTDRTEQFF
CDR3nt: TGCGCCAGCAGCACAGACAGAACCGAGCAGTTCTTC

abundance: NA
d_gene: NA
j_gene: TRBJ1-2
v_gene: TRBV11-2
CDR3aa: CASSPTGPGYTF
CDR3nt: TGTGCCAGCAGCCCAACTGGGCCTGGCTACACCTTC

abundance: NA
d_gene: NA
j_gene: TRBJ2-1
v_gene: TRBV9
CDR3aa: CASSVVNNEQFF
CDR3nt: TGTGCCAGCAGCGTAGTCAACAATGAGCAGTTCTTC

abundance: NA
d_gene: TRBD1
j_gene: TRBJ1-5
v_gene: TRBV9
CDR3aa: CASSAGQGQPQHF
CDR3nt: TGTGCCAGCAGCGCGGGACAGGGTCAGCCCCAGCATTTT

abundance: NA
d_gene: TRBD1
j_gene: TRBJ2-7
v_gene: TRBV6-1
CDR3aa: CASSRQGAGNEQYF
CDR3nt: TGTGCCAGCAGCCGACAGGGGGCAGGAAACGAGCAGTACTTC

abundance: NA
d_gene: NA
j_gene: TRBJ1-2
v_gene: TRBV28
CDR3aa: CASSSQGNGYTF
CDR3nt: TGTGCCAGCAGTTCCCAGGGGAATGGCTACACCTTC

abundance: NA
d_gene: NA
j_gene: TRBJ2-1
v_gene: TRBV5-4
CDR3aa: CASSPSVGITYNEQFF
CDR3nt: TGTGCCAGCAGCCCCTCGGTGGGCATCACCTACAATGAGCAGTTCTTC

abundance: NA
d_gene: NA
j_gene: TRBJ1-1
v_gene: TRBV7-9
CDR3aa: CASSLRERVTEAFF
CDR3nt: TGTGCCAGCAGCTTACGGGAGCGGGTCACTGAAGCTTTCTTT

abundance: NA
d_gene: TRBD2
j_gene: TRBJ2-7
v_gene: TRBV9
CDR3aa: CASSVGLAYEQYF
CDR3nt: TGTGCCAGCAGCGTCGGACTAGCCTACGAGCAGTACTTC

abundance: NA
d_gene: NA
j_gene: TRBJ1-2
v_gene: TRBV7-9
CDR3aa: CASSGPSSGGTPNYGYTF
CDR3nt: TGTGCCAGCAGCGGCCCCTCGAGCGGGGGGACGCCTAACTATGGCTACACCTTC

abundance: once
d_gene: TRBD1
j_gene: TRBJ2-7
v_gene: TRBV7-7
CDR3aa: CASSARQGAFYEQYF
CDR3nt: TGTGCCAGCAGCGCACGACAGGGGGCTTTCTACGAGCAGTACTTC

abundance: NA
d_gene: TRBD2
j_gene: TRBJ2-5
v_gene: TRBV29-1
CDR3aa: CSVGGLAGVGETQYF
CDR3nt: TGCAGCGTTGGGGGGTTAGCGGGGGTTGGAGAGACCCAGTACTTC

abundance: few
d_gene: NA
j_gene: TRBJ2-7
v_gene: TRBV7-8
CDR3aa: CASSPTGQRSYEQYF
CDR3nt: TGTGCCAGCAGCCCAACAGGTCAAAGGTCCTACGAGCAGTACTTC